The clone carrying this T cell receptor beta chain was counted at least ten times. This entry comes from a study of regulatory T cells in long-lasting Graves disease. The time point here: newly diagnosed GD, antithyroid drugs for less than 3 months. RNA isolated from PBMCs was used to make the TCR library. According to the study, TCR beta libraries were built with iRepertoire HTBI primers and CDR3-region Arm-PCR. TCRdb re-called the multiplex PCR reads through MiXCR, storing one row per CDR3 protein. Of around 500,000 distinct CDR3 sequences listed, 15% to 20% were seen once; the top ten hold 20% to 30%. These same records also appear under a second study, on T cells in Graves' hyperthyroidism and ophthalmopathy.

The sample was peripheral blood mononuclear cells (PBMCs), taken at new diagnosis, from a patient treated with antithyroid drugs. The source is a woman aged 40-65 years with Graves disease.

In DNA form, the CDR3 reads TGTGCCATCAGTGAGCTGACAGGGGCGAACACTGAAGCTTTCTTT. This translates into CAISELTGANTEAFF. The gene calls are TRBV10-3 and TRBJ1-1, with TRBD1 matching over 8 bases. Losses at the gene ends were 2 bases for V and 1 base for J; bases not matched to a gene: 3. Germline V gene sequence: CDR1 ENHRY, CDR2 SYGVKD. This CDR3 contains 15 residues.